This is a list of T cell receptor beta chains from one sample in a study of response to subunit inactivated influenza vaccine. TCRdb ran MiXCR on the RT-PCR reads and lists one entry per CDR3 protein. The data hold approximately 700,000 distinct CDR3 sequences, with roughly 14% observed a single time. Source: PBMCs from blood, taken roughly 2 weeks before vaccination. These receptors were obtained from a middle-aged man who received an inactivated influenza vaccine. Both conserved end residues are part of each CDR3. The D gene is left open where the match is weak. Clone size is given for some rows only: seen once, a few or many times, or a class if the clone is expanded.

CDR3nt: TGCGCCAGCAGCGGAGGAGGAGGGACTAGCGGGGGGGCGGCGCAGTATTTT
CDR3aa: CASSGGGGTSGGAAQYF
j_gene: TRBJ2-3
d_gene: TRBD2
abundance: few
v_gene: TRBV5-1

CDR3nt: TGCAGCGTGGCACACAGGTTCATGAACACTGTAGCTTTCTTT
CDR3aa: CSVAHRFMNTVAFF
j_gene: TRBJ1-1
d_gene: NA
abundance: NA
v_gene: TRBV29-1

CDR3nt: TGTGCCAGCAGCTTAGGGACTAGCGGGGGGGCCCATGAGCAGTTCTTC
CDR3aa: CASSLGTSGGAHEQFF
j_gene: TRBJ2-1
d_gene: TRBD2
abundance: many
v_gene: TRBV7-2

CDR3nt: TGTGCCAGCAGTTTAGTGACTAGCGGGAGAAGCACCTACGAGCAGTACTTC
CDR3aa: CASSLVTSGRSTYEQYF
j_gene: TRBJ2-7
d_gene: TRBD2
abundance: NA
v_gene: TRBV28

CDR3nt: TGTGCCAGCAGTCCTGAAGCGGGGCTCTCCTACGAGCAGTACTTC
CDR3aa: CASSPEAGLSYEQYF
j_gene: TRBJ2-7
d_gene: TRBD2
abundance: many
v_gene: TRBV28

CDR3nt: TGTGCCAGCAGTGGGTACAGGGGCACTGGAAACACCATATATTTT
CDR3aa: CASSGYRGTGNTIYF
j_gene: TRBJ1-3
d_gene: TRBD1
abundance: NA
v_gene: TRBV25-1

CDR3nt: TGTGCCAGCAGCCAAACCCGGACTAACGGGGAGACCCAGTACTTC
CDR3aa: CASSQTRTNGETQYF
j_gene: TRBJ2-5
d_gene: NA
abundance: many
v_gene: TRBV3-1

CDR3nt: TGCAGCGTGACCGGGATGAACACTGAAGCTTTCTTT
CDR3aa: CSVTGMNTEAFF
j_gene: TRBJ1-1
d_gene: NA
abundance: few
v_gene: TRBV29-1

CDR3nt: TGTGCCACCAGTGATTTCGTCACAGATACGCAGTATTTT
CDR3aa: CATSDFVTDTQYF
j_gene: TRBJ2-3
d_gene: NA
abundance: few
v_gene: TRBV24-1

CDR3nt: TGTGCCAGCTGCAAGGGTCTGAACACCGGGGAGCTGTTTTTT
CDR3aa: CASCKGLNTGELFF
j_gene: TRBJ2-2
d_gene: NA
abundance: few
v_gene: TRBV25-1

CDR3nt: TGTGCCAGCAGTTTGGTAGCGCGGGTCCAAGAGACCCAGTACTTC
CDR3aa: CASSLVARVQETQYF
j_gene: TRBJ2-5
d_gene: NA
abundance: NA
v_gene: TRBV28

CDR3nt: TGTGCCAGCAGTTCCGGTCGGGGGAGTCGGCAGTTCTTC
CDR3aa: CASSSGRGSRQFF
j_gene: TRBJ2-1
d_gene: NA
abundance: few
v_gene: TRBV6-5

CDR3nt: TGCGCCAGCAGCGAAGGGACAGGTAGCTCCTACGAGCAGTACTTC
CDR3aa: CASSEGTGSSYEQYF
j_gene: TRBJ2-7
d_gene: TRBD1
abundance: few
v_gene: TRBV4-3

CDR3nt: TGCAGTGCTCTCCCCCCAGTGAACACCGGGGAGCTGTTTTTT
CDR3aa: CSALPPVNTGELFF
j_gene: TRBJ2-2
d_gene: NA
abundance: many
v_gene: TRBV20-1

CDR3nt: TGTGCCAGCAGCTTAGGTCCTAGAGGCTACACCTTC
CDR3aa: CASSLGPRGYTF
j_gene: TRBJ1-2
d_gene: NA
abundance: few
v_gene: TRBV7-9

CDR3nt: TGCAGTGCTTCGGCGCAGACTTATAGCAATCAGCCCCAGCATTTT
CDR3aa: CSASAQTYSNQPQHF
j_gene: TRBJ1-5
d_gene: NA
abundance: few
v_gene: TRBV20-1

CDR3nt: TGCAGCGTTGGTCGGGACAGGGGGATCTCCGAGCAGTACTTC
CDR3aa: CSVGRDRGISEQYF
j_gene: TRBJ2-7
d_gene: TRBD1
abundance: NA
v_gene: TRBV29-1